A single TCR beta chain is shown here with its context. Antigen specificity is unknown. The sample comes from a study of blood T cells in healthy people across ages. Study observations and caveats: Unsorted PBMCs prevented conclusive naive versus antigen-experienced comparison.

Then a second PCR, running roughly 7 to 11 cycles, was carried out with a sample-barcoded 5' primer and a J-beta primer mix. TCRdb reanalysed the 5' RACE reads using MiXCR and keeps one entry per CDR3 protein. This table has hundreds of thousands of distinct CDR3 sequences, 30% to 45% appearing once. Germline CDR1 and CDR2: LNHDA and SQIVND (reference sequence). V lost 9 bases to trimming and J lost 4 bases; unmatched junction nucleotides: 8. The CDR3 runs 13 residues. V is TRBV19 and J is TRBJ1-2, with 7 bases that match TRBD1. Sequencing was done on a sample of blood. The origin of this receptor is a young man in good health. The CDR3 loop reads CASRTGQAYGYTF. CDR3 coding DNA: TGTGCCAGCAGGACCGGACAGGCCTATGGCTACACCTTC.